The 31 T cell receptor beta chains presented below share a single source sample, sequenced in a study of cytomegalovirus exposure and HLA in healthy donors. Profiled with immunoSEQ multiplex PCR; TCRdb holds only in-frame clones, not every one. The sample consists of some 68,000 clones, more than 95% of them appearing once. The sequenced sample was PBMCs. The source is a man between 18 and 35 years old in good health and CMV-seronegative.

The V and J genes are TRBV6-5 and TRBJ2-5; 7 positions match TRBD1. Trimming cost V 2 bases and J 4 bases; bases outside gene matches: 1. The CDR3 has 13 residues. CDR1 is MNHEY and CDR2 is SVGAGI in the germline V gene. CDR3 sequence (DNA): TGTGCCAGCAGTTACGGGGACAGAGAGACCCAGTACTTC. Its translation is CASSYGDRETQYF.

This clone was seen a single time. V usage is TRBV5-6 and J usage is TRBJ1-2; maybe TRBD1 (6 bases). The V gene lost 4 bases and the J gene lost 1 base, with 11 bases spanning the gap. CDR1 and CDR2 (germline): SGHDT, YYEEEE. CDR3 length: 14 residues. CDR3: CASSADSFNYGYTF. The CDR3 DNA follows: TGTGCCAGCAGCGCGGACAGTTTTAACTATGGCTACACCTTC.

This chain links TRBV4-2 with TRBJ2-3; 7 nucleotides match TRBD1. From germline, CDR1 is LGHNA and CDR2 YNFKEQ. The CDR3 is 16 amino acids. V shed 1 base, J shed 2 bases, and the junction held 6 bases outside the gene matches. The CDR3 nucleotides read TGTGCCAGCAGCCAAGGACAGGGAACCCTCACAGATACGCAGTATTTT. This gives the protein CASSQGQGTLTDTQYF.

The rearrangement uses TRBV28 and TRBJ1-2; D remains ambiguous. This CDR3 is built from 14 residues. Trimming removed 5 bases from V and 2 bases from J, with 12 bases in between. The V gene's germline CDR1 is MDHEN and CDR2 SYDVKM. The CDR3, as DNA: TGTGCCAGCAGTATCAACACGGGAAACTATGGCTACACCTTC. Its translation: CASSINTGNYGYTF.

The V call is TRBV25-1, the J call TRBJ2-3; 11 nucleotides align to TRBD2. Germline assignment: CDR1 MGHDK and CDR2 SYGVNS. The CDR3 contains 15 residues. The V segment lost 6 bases and the J segment 3 bases; nucleotides outside the gene matches: 5. This CDR3 reads CASRLAGGPTDTQYF. CDR3 sequence (DNA): TGTGCCAGCAGATTAGCGGGAGGGCCAACAGATACGCAGTATTTT.

J is TRBJ1-1 and V is TRBV9; no definite D call. Germline V lookup: CDR1 SGDLS, CDR2 YYNGEE. V was cut by 1 base and J by 5 bases, with 12 bases left in between. CDR3 size: 14 residues. The CDR3 region is CASSVSAGRTEAFF. The CDR3 region has the DNA TGTGCCAGCAGCGTATCGGCCGGGAGGACTGAAGCTTTCTTT.

The chain couples TRBV5-1 to TRBJ2-2; possibly TRBD2 for D (6 bases). The CDR3 contains 16 residues. Germline V gives CDR1 SGHRS, CDR2 YFSETQ. With 2 bases removed from V and 1 base from J, the gap between germline ends came to 12 bases. The CDR3 sequence is CASSLSVGGNTGELFF. In nucleotides, the CDR3 is TGCGCCAGCAGCTTATCGGTCGGGGGGAACACCGGGGAGCTGTTTTTT. Full variable domain (outside the CDR3, taken from reference TRBV5-1 and TRBJ2-2): KAGVTQTPRYLIKTRGQQVTLSCSPISGHRSVSWYQQTPGQGLQFLFEYFSETQRNKGNFPGRFSGRQFSNSRSEMNVSTLELGDSALYLCASSLSVGGNTGELFFGEGSRLTVL.

The chain combines TRBV7-9 with TRBJ2-2; 11 bases are a match to TRBD1. The CDR3 contains 15 residues. Germline V gene data show CDR1 as SEHNR and CDR2 as FQNEAQ (reference sequence). Trimming at V came to 5 bases and at J to 6 bases, leaving 5 bases not matched to a gene. The chain's CDR3 is CASSDPGQGAGELFF. The CDR3 DNA follows: TGTGCCAGCAGCGATCCGGGACAGGGGGCCGGGGAGCTGTTTTTT.

In DNA, the CDR3 is TGCGCCAGCAGCCGCCTCCCGGGACAGGGGGGGGAGACCCAGTACTTC. Translated: CASSRLPGQGGETQYF. V usage is TRBV4-1 and J usage is TRBJ2-5; 11 bases align to TRBD1. The CDR3 spans 16 residues. Germline V gene lookup returns CDR1 MGHRA and CDR2 YSYEKL. After removal of 4 bases from V and 5 bases from J, the junction contained 9 bases not matched to a gene.

The chain is built from TRBV9 and TRBJ1-5, with 11 bases matching TRBD1. Looked up from germline, CDR1 is SGDLS and CDR2 is YYNGEE. The J segment lost 9 bases and the V segment lost 3 bases, leaving 5 bases of the junction unmatched. The CDR3 has 14 amino acids. The CDR3 nucleotides read TGTGCCAGCAGCGCCGGGACAGGGGGACGGCCCCAGCATTTT. Translation gives CASSAGTGGRPQHF.

This chain uses TRBV28 with TRBJ2-1, with 7 bases that match TRBD2. J gave up 0 bases and V 4 bases, and 3 bases lay outside the gene matches. This CDR3 region has 15 residues. The germline V gene has CDR1 MDHEN and CDR2 SYDVKM. CDR3 sequence (DNA): TGTGCCAGCAGTTCCACTAGCGACTCCTACAATGAGCAGTTCTTC. It specifies CASSSTSDSYNEQFF.

The V gene is TRBV11-2, the J gene TRBJ2-3, with 8 bases lining up with TRBD1. From germline, CDR1 is SGHAT and CDR2 FQNNGV. The CDR3 extends over 15 amino acids. With V trimmed by 1 base and J by 3 bases, 3 bases remained unmatched. DNA for the CDR3: TGTGCCAGCAGCTTAGGACAGGGGTGGACAGATACGCAGTATTTT. It encodes CASSLGQGWTDTQYF.

The chain uses TRBV28 and TRBJ1-5, with D tentatively TRBD1 (6 bases). V lost 5 bases, J lost 6 bases, and 17 bases lay in between. Germline CDR1 and CDR2: MDHEN and SYDVKM. CDR3 size: 15 residues. CDR3 region: CASSPIQGLAQPQHF. The CDR3 nucleotides are TGTGCCAGCAGTCCGATACAGGGCCTCGCTCAGCCCCAGCATTTT.

The chain links TRBV7-8 to TRBJ2-3, with 14 bases identical to TRBD2. After removal of 2 bases from V and 2 bases from J, the junction contained 9 bases not matched to a gene. There are 19 residues in the CDR3. Looked up from germline, CDR1 is SGHVS and CDR2 is FQNEAQ. CDR3 sequence: CASSLRGLAGAANTDTQYF. The CDR3 nucleotides are TGTGCCAGCAGCTTAAGGGGACTAGCGGGAGCGGCCAACACAGATACGCAGTATTTT. Variable domain in full (rest from reference TRBV7-8 and TRBJ2-3): GAGVSQSPRYKVAKRGQDVALRCDPISGHVSLFWYQQALGQGPEFLTYFQNEAQLDKSGLPSDRFFAERPEGSVSTLKIQRTQQEDSAVYLCASSLRGLAGAANTDTQYFGPGTRLTVL.

The J gene is TRBJ1-1, the V gene TRBV7-2; D might be TRBD1 (6 bases). Germline V lookup: CDR1 SGHTA, CDR2 FQGNSA. V gave up 3 bases and J gave up 2 bases, with 22 bases separating them. The CDR3 contains 18 residues. CDR3: CASSFQPGPRQVNTEAFF. The CDR3 nucleotides read TGTGCCAGCAGCTTCCAACCCGGGCCTAGACAGGTAAACACTGAAGCTTTCTTT.

V is TRBV10-3 and J is TRBJ1-1; TRBD1 agrees at 8 bases. V lost 11 bases, J lost 11 bases, and 10 bases stayed unmatched. This CDR3 spans 11 amino acids. Germline CDR1 and CDR2: ENHRY and SYGVKD. CDR3 DNA sequence: TGTGCCTCGGGACAGGAAAAGAGGGCTTTCTTT. It encodes CASGQEKRAFF.

This chain uses TRBV6-6 with TRBJ1-4, with D perhaps TRBD1 (6 bases). The CDR3 is 15 amino acids. V lost 1 base, J lost 4 bases, and 10 bases lay in between. Germline CDR1 MNHNY, CDR2 SVGAGI (reference sequence). CDR3 coding DNA: TGTGCCAGCAGTTACTTAGACAGGATTAATGAAAAACTGTTTTTT. It yields the protein CASSYLDRINEKLFF.

This chain links TRBV2 with TRBJ1-1; D is possibly TRBD1 (5 bases). The CDR3 spans 16 residues. CDR1 is SNHLY and CDR2 is FYNNEI in the germline V gene. V dropped 6 bases and J dropped 4 bases, with 21 bases sitting between them. The CDR3 DNA reads as TGTGCCAGCAGCAGTAGAAGGGGCCCAAGTGGCACTGAAGCTTTCTTT. Translated, it gives CASSSRRGPSGTEAFF.

This chain uses TRBV13 with TRBJ2-2, with D tentatively TRBD1 (6 bases). Germline CDR1 PRHDT, CDR2 FYEKMQ (reference sequence). The CDR3 sequence is 15 residues long. V lost 0 bases and J 2 bases, leaving 7 bases between the germline ends. CDR3 sequence (DNA): TGTGCCAGCAGCTTAGGCGGGACAAACACCGGGGAGCTGTTTTTT. The encoded protein is CASSLGGTNTGELFF.

The rearrangement uses TRBV6-5 and TRBJ2-3, with D uncertain. V dropped 5 bases and J dropped 1 base, with 10 bases sitting between them. Germline lookup yields CDR1 MNHEY and CDR2 SVGAGI. The CDR3 has 14 residues. In nucleotides, the CDR3 is TGTGCCAGCAGTCCCCGCGCGGGCACAGATACGCAGTATTTT. It encodes CASSPRAGTDTQYF.

This chain links TRBV9 with TRBJ1-1, with D unclear. The V gene's germline CDR1 is SGDLS and CDR2 YYNGEE. The length of the CDR3 is 12 residues. V gave up 1 base and J gave up 8 bases, with 9 bases separating them. CDR3 sequence (DNA): TGTGCCAGCAGCGTACGGGAAGGCGAAGCTTTCTTT. The encoded protein is CASSVREGEAFF.

The V and J genes are TRBV11-2 and TRBJ2-7; TRBD2 is a possible D gene (6 bases). Trimming shortened V by 3 bases and J by 4 bases, and 10 bases separated the two germline ends. The germline V gene encodes CDR1 SGHAT and CDR2 FQNNGV. The CDR3 is 13 amino acids. The CDR3 here is CASSFLADYEQYF. DNA of the CDR3: TGTGCCAGCAGCTTTTTAGCGGATTACGAGCAGTACTTC.

V and J are TRBV19 and TRBJ1-1; 7 bases agree with TRBD1. CDR3 size: 15 residues. J lost 5 bases, V lost 7 bases, and 13 bases had no gene match. The V gene's germline CDR1 is LNHDA and CDR2 SQIVND (reference sequence). The CDR3 region is CASNLKRGRRTEAFF. As DNA, the CDR3 is TGTGCCAGTAATCTGAAAAGGGGGCGTCGGACTGAAGCTTTCTTT.

The genes are TRBV15 and TRBJ2-7, with a weak D call TRBD1 (6 bases). Germline V gives CDR1 LNHNV, CDR2 YYDKDF (reference sequence). The CDR3 runs to 15 residues. Trimming stripped 1 base from V and 0 bases from J, with 10 bases between. Here the CDR3 reads CATSRVKDSSYEQYF. In DNA, the CDR3 is TGTGCCACCAGCAGAGTAAAGGACAGCTCCTACGAGCAGTACTTC.

This rearrangement joins TRBV12-5 to TRBJ2-5; 7 positions match TRBD2. CDR3 length equals 14 residues. CDR1 and CDR2 (germline): LGHNT, FRNRAP. V gave up 2 bases and J gave up 7 bases; unmatched junction bases: 7. The CDR3 nucleotides are TGTGCTAGTGGTTTGATAACTAGCGTCGGGACCCAGTACTTC. Translation gives CASGLITSVGTQYF. The full variable domain, its missing parts supplied by reference TRBV12-5 and TRBJ2-5, is DARVTQTPRHKVTEMGQEVTMRCQPILGHNTVFWYRQTMMQGLELLAYFRNRAPLDDSGMPKDRFSAEMPDATLATLKIQPSEPRDSAVYFCASGLITSVGTQYFGPGTRLLVL.

V gene TRBV27 combines with J gene TRBJ1-2; D may be TRBD1 (6 bases). V gave up 3 bases and J gave up 7 bases, with 12 bases separating them. Looked up from germline, CDR1 is MNHEY and CDR2 is SMNVEV (reference sequence). There are 13 residues in the CDR3. CDR3 amino acids: CASSLRGPSGYTF. DNA of the CDR3: TGTGCCAGCAGTTTGCGGGGGCCGAGTGGCTACACCTTC.

The V call is TRBV2, the J call TRBJ1-1, with TRBD1 as a possible D gene (5 bases). The CDR3 consists of 12 residues. Germline lookup yields CDR1 SNHLY and CDR2 FYNNEI. V gave up 6 bases and J gave up 1 base, with 6 bases separating them. The CDR3 DNA sequence: TGTGCCAGCAGGACAGAGAACACTGAAGCTTTCTTT. It yields the protein CASRTENTEAFF.

The chain combines TRBV5-6 with TRBJ1-4, with D unresolved. CDR1 and CDR2 (germline): SGHDT, YYEEEE. CDR3 size: 14 residues. Trimming removed 3 bases at V and 5 bases at J, with 11 bases between. CDR3 nucleotide sequence: TGTGCCAGCAGCTCTACGGGGATCAATGAAAAACTGTTTTTT. Protein sequence: CASSSTGINEKLFF.

This sequence joins TRBV6-1 and TRBJ2-1; D is possibly TRBD2 (5 bases). CDR1 is MNHNS, CDR2 SASEGT, per germline. CDR3 length: 11 amino acids. V was trimmed by 5 bases and J by 11 bases, leaving 10 bases between them. This chain's CDR3 is CASSTGLQQFF. For the CDR3, the DNA is TGTGCCAGCAGTACCGGACTTCAGCAGTTCTTC.

A word on this clone: An end of the junction differs from the germline gene, which may be a read error. This chain connects TRBV27 to TRBJ2-1, with TRBD1 matching over 9 bases. Germline loops: CDR1 MNHEY, CDR2 SMNVEV (reference sequence). The length of the CDR3 is 15 residues. Here the CDR3 DNA reads TGTGCCAGCAGCCCAGGGACAGGGACCTACAATGGGCAGTTCTTC. It is translated as CASSPGTGTYNGQFF.

The V gene is TRBV28, the J gene TRBJ1-4; 12 positions match TRBD1. J gave up 3 bases and V 5 bases, and 7 bases lay outside the gene matches. The germline V gene encodes CDR1 MDHEN and CDR2 SYDVKM. The CDR3 is 17 residues long. The CDR3 spells CASSGEGQGAPNEKLFF. CDR3 in DNA: TGTGCCAGCAGTGGCGAGGGACAGGGGGCGCCTAATGAAAAACTGTTTTTT.